The T cell receptor beta chain described here comes from a study of T cell clones after liver transplantation. Assay used: immunoSEQ multiplex PCR; TCRdb lists only in-frame clones, some missing. The data contain about 72,000 clones, 90% of them seen just once; the ten biggest clones take up less than 3.5%. CDR1 MNHEY and CDR2 SVGAGI come from the germline V gene. Trimming took 0 bases from V and 0 from J, leaving 8 bases between them. CDR3 length equals 16 residues. The V and J genes are TRBV6-5 and TRBJ2-2; no clear D gene. The input for sequencing was CD4+ T cells from blood, taken before liver transplant. The TCR was taken from a human donor who received a liver transplant. Here the CDR3 reads CASSYSTGPNTGELFF. For the CDR3, the DNA is TGTGCCAGCAGTTACTCGACCGGGCCGAACACCGGGGAGCTGTTTTTT.